This is a list of T cell receptor beta chains from one sample in a study of preoperative IRX-2 immunotherapy in early breast cancer. Here immunoSEQ multiplex PCR was the method, and the copy in TCRdb shows in-frame clones only, minus some. The data contain around 34,000 clones, around four fifths of them singletons. This specimen consisted of lymph node tissue, obtained from a patient treated with IRX-2 immunotherapy. The receptors were gathered from a human donor with breast cancer. The CDR3 runs from the conserved cysteine through the conserved F or W. The D gene is left open where the match is weak. The size of a clone is reported for some rows only, either as once, few or many, or as a class for expanded clones.

-	TRBV6-8	TRBJ1-4	-	TGTGCCAGCAGTTACACTTCCTCAGGGTTCTATGAAAAACTGTTTTTT	CASSYTSSGFYEKLFF
-	TRBV4-2	TRBJ1-3	-	TGTGCCAGCAGCCAAGATAGGGCAGGAAACACCATATATTTT	CASSQDRAGNTIYF
-	TRBV5-1	TRBJ2-2	-	TGCGCCAGCAGCTCGACAGTGAACACCGGGGAGCTGTTTTTT	CASSSTVNTGELFF
-	TRBV6-8	TRBJ1-2	-	TGTGCCAGCAGACAGCGTACTTATGGCTACACCTTC	CASRQRTYGYTF
-	TRBV11-3	TRBJ2-7	-	TGTGCCAGCAGCTTGTGGGTCAGGGGTTTTCTGAACGAGCAGTACTTC	CASSLWVRGFLNEQYF
TRBD2	TRBV6-8	TRBJ2-7	-	TGTGCCAGCAGCCGCGGGAGGAGTCTGGATCCTTACGAGCAGTACTTC	CASSRGRSLDPYEQYF
-	TRBV29-1	TRBJ2-5	once	TGCAGCGTTGGAACAGGGTCGGAGACCCAGTACTTC	CSVGTGSETQYF
TRBD1	TRBV5-1	TRBJ1-6	-	TGCGCCAGCAGCTTGATTGGGACAGCAGATAATTCACCCCTCCACTTT	CASSLIGTADNSPLHF
TRBD1	TRBV30	TRBJ1-2	-	TGTGCCTGGAGTGTAGACAGGGGGCACTCCTACACCTTC	CAWSVDRGHSYTF
-	TRBV6-7	TRBJ2-1	-	TGTGCCAGTGCCCAGGGGCCCATACAGTACAATGAGCAGTTCTTC	CASAQGPIQYNEQFF
-	TRBV19	TRBJ1-1	few	TGTGCCAGTAGTGTTTTAGGGGGGCCAGACACTGAAGCTTTCTTT	CASSVLGGPDTEAFF
-	TRBV6-8	TRBJ1-3	few	TGTGCCAGCAGTTACCCACAGGGTTTTGGAAACACCATATATTTT	CASSYPQGFGNTIYF
-	TRBV10-3	TRBJ1-4	few	TGTGCCATCAGTGAGGCTGGTCTGGCCCCACTGTTTTTT	CAISEAGLAPLFF
TRBD1	TRBV18	TRBJ1-3	-	TGTGCCAGCTCATCCACAGGGGCGTTTGGAAACACCATATATTTT	CASSSTGAFGNTIYF
TRBD1	TRBV18	TRBJ1-2	-	TGTGCCAGCTCAACCTCCGGGACAGGTACGGAGATGGGCTACACCTTC	CASSTSGTGTEMGYTF
-	TRBV19	TRBJ2-2	-	TGTGCCAGTAGTATCAGGGAGAACACCGGGGAGCTGTTTTTT	CASSIRENTGELFF
-	TRBV6-8	TRBJ2-1	-	TGTGCCAGCACAAACGGGCTACCCAGGGGTGAGCAGTTCTTC	CASTNGLPRGEQFF
-	TRBV29-1	TRBJ2-3	-	TGCAGCGTTTTGGGATCTAGCACAGATACGCAGTATTTT	CSVLGSSTDTQYF
TRBD1	TRBV9	TRBJ2-7	-	TGTGCCAGCAGCGGGGGACAGCTTACCTACGAGCAGTACTTC	CASSGGQLTYEQYF
TRBD2	TRBV15	TRBJ2-7	-	TGTGCCACCAGCGCCCAGGAAGCGGGAGAGTACGAGCAGTACTTC	CATSAQEAGEYEQYF
TRBD1	TRBV6-8	TRBJ1-4	-	TGTGCCAGCAGTGCCCGTTACCGGGACAGGGGATCAACTAATGAAAAACTGTTTTTT	CASSARYRDRGSTNEKLFF
-	TRBV29-1	TRBJ2-2	-	TGCAGCGTGGGGCCGGGATCGGGGGAGCTGTTTTTT	CSVGPGSGELFF
TRBD2	TRBV19	TRBJ2-5	-	TGTGCCAGTAGTCTAGCGGGAGGGCGCGAATTGGAGACCCAGTACTTC	CASSLAGGRELETQYF
-	TRBV18	TRBJ1-4	once	TGTGCCAGCTCACCCCTCGGGGTTACTAATGAAAAACTGTTTTTT	CASSPLGVTNEKLFF
TRBD1	TRBV29-1	TRBJ2-7	-	TGCAGCGTTGACAGACAGGGGACGAGGGAGCAGTACTTC	CSVDRQGTREQYF
TRBD1	TRBV29-1	TRBJ1-1	-	TGCGTAACGACGACAGGGAGGAACACTGAAGCTTTCTTT	CVTTTGRNTEAFF
-	TRBV11-3	TRBJ2-3	-	TGTGCCAGCAGCTTGGGTCAAAACAGGGTAAGGGGTGAGAAGTATTTT	CASSLGQNRVRGEKYF
TRBD1	TRBV11-3	TRBJ1-6	-	TGTGCCAGCAGCTTAGACCAGGGGGGCCTCACCCTCCACTTT	CASSLDQGGLTLHF
-	TRBV30	TRBJ2-2	once	TGTGCCTGGTGGAAGGAGGACACCGGGGAGCTGTTTTTT	CAWWKEDTGELFF